The 10 T cell receptor beta chains below come from one sample, sequenced in a study of CD8 T cells in ankylosing spondylitis. General observations from the study: It appeared that ankylosing spondylitis blood was characterized by a TCR beta motif of under ten highly homologous variants.

In TCRdb, the 5' RACE reads were re-called with MiXCR into one record per CDR3 protein. Seen here are around 440,000 distinct CDR3 sequences, 15% to 20% observed once, and the top ten hold approximately 0.97%. The antigens for these receptors are not known. The sequenced sample was blood, either unsorted or a sorted T cell fraction (not recorded which). Every receptor here comes from a male donor with ankylosing spondylitis.

The CDR3 protein is CASSYSVGREGHEQFF. The CDR3 region has the DNA TGTGCCAGCAGTTACTCGGTTGGGCGGGAGGGTCATGAGCAGTTCTTC. The genes are TRBV6-5 and TRBJ2-1; TRBD2 aligns across 9 bases. J gave up 8 bases and V 0 bases, and 8 bases lay outside the gene matches. Germline V lookup: CDR1 MNHEY, CDR2 SVGAGI. The CDR3 runs 16 residues.

The rearrangement links TRBV7-2 to TRBJ2-3, with 10 bases identical to TRBD2. The CDR3 loop spans 17 amino acids. The germline CDR1 and CDR2 sequences are SGHTA and FQGNSA. J gave up 1 base and V 1 base, and 5 bases lay outside the gene matches. The CDR3 here is CASSLGLAGVRTDTQYF. CDR3 nucleotide sequence: TGTGCCAGCAGCTTAGGCCTAGCGGGAGTTCGCACAGATACGCAGTATTTT.

The chain couples TRBV2 to TRBJ2-2, with no clear D. V was pared by 4 bases and J by 4 bases, with 16 bases between. Germline-derived CDR1 and CDR2 are SNHLY and FYNNEI. CDR3 length equals 16 residues. CDR3 nucleotide sequence: TGTGCCAGCAGTGCCCCCGACGGCAGCCCCACCGGGGAGCTGTTTTTT. Translated: CASSAPDGSPTGELFF.

This clonotype was detected many times. The V gene is TRBV12-3 or TRBV12-4, the J gene TRBJ1-6; the match to TRBD1 covers 7 bases. V lost 5 bases and J lost 8; bases outside the gene matches: 3. The CDR3 consists of 13 residues. The CDR3 sequence: CASSPTGDSPLHF. The CDR3, as DNA: TGTGCCAGCAGTCCCACAGGGGATTCACCCCTCCACTTT.

The chain has TRBV29-1 and TRBJ2-1; the match to TRBD2 covers 8 bases. The CDR3 length is 15 residues. The germline V gene has CDR1 SQVTM and CDR2 ANQGSEA. V shed 5 bases, J shed 7 bases, and the junction held 13 bases outside the gene matches. CDR3 DNA: TGCAGCGTTACTCCAAGGATTAGCGGGGCAAATGAGCAGTTCTTC. Protein sequence: CSVTPRISGANEQFF.

This clonotype came up a few times. The chain couples TRBV11-2 to TRBJ2-5, with TRBD2 matching over 11 bases. V was clipped by 4 bases and J by 14 bases; unmatched bases: 9. Germline CDR1 SGHAT, CDR2 FQNNGV. This CDR3 has 13 residues. In DNA form, the CDR3 reads TGTGCCAGCAGCTGGGGGACTAGCGGAGTACCTTACTTC. Its protein product is CASSWGTSGVPYF.

This clonotype was observed a handful of times. The genes are TRBV7-2 and TRBJ1-1; TRBD1 matches 7 bases. Germline trimming cut 4 bases from V and 8 bases from J; bases unmatched to any gene: 10. The germline V gene encodes CDR1 SGHTA and CDR2 FQGNSA. This CDR3 comprises 14 residues. CDR3 sequence reads: CASSSRRGQVEAFF. CDR3 DNA: TGTGCCAGCAGCTCCCGTCGAGGACAGGTCGAAGCTTTCTTT.

This clonotype was counted only a few times. The chain employs TRBV5-1 and TRBJ2-7; 10 nucleotides align to TRBD1. Looked up from germline, CDR1 is SGHRS and CDR2 is YFSETQ. The CDR3 runs to 15 residues. Germline trimming cut 0 bases from V and 5 bases from J; bases unmatched to any gene: 5. This chain's CDR3 is CASSLGGQGPHEQYF. The CDR3 DNA sequence: TGCGCCAGCAGCTTGGGGGGACAGGGGCCCCACGAGCAGTACTTC.

The J gene is TRBJ1-1, the V gene TRBV5-5, with D possibly TRBD1 on 6 matching bases. Per germline, CDR1 SGHKS and CDR2 YYEKEE (reference sequence). V lost 2 bases to trimming and J lost 5 bases, with 16 bases between them. The CDR3 runs 15 residues. CDR3 loop: CASSFFTGSPTEAFF. In DNA form, the CDR3 reads TGTGCCAGCAGCTTTTTTACAGGGTCCCCGACTGAAGCTTTCTTT.

DNA of the CDR3: TGTGCCAGCAGTTTAGCGGGGAGTTGGAATGAGCAGTTCTTC. Translating it yields CASSLAGSWNEQFF. This chain links TRBV12-3 or TRBV12-4 with TRBJ2-1; D may be TRBD2 (5 bases). The CDR3 runs 14 residues. V lost 0 bases, J lost 7 bases, and 10 bases lay in between.